The 15 T cell receptor beta chains given below trace back to one sample, sequenced in a study of a mutant IDH1 vaccine in newly diagnosed glioma. Measured with immunoSEQ multiplex PCR; TCRdb has only the in-frame clones, and not every one. The data show some 100,000 clones, roughly 85% seen once. Noted time point: baseline, week 1 (first vaccination visit). The treatment here: pre-vaccination baseline after standard-of-care therapy. Sequenced material: PBMCs, taken from a glioma patient treated with radiotherapy, temozolomide or both. The receptors come from a woman between 45 and 60 years old with glioma.

The CDR3 region is CASCDAGTEAFF. The DNA for the CDR3 is TGTGCCAGTTGCGACGCGGGCACTGAAGCTTTCTTT. This sequence joins TRBV19 and TRBJ1-1; D unclear. Trimming took 8 bases from V and 4 from J, leaving 11 bases between them. Germline lookup yields CDR1 LNHDA and CDR2 SQIVND (reference sequence). The CDR3 has 12 amino acids.

CDR3 loop: CASSAGQAAYSNQPQHF. The DNA for the CDR3 is TGTGCCAGCAGTGCCGGACAGGCTGCCTATAGCAATCAGCCCCAGCATTTT. The chain has TRBV27 and TRBJ1-5, with TRBD1 matching 7 bases. The ends lost 5 bases at V and 0 bases at J; junction bases unmatched: 10. Germline values: CDR1 MNHEY, CDR2 SMNVEV (reference sequence). The CDR3 is 17 amino acids.

V gene TRBV29-1 combines with J gene TRBJ2-6; D uncertain. Germline lookup yields CDR1 SQVTM and CDR2 ANQGSEA. Trimming shortened V by 2 bases and J by 4 bases, and 12 bases separated the two germline ends. The CDR3 covers 15 residues. In DNA, the CDR3 is TGCAGCGTTGAACCTCGAGGTGAAGGGGCCAACGTCCTGACTTTC. Translated, it gives CSVEPRGEGANVLTF.

In this sample, this clone turned up a few times. V usage is TRBV6-6 and J usage is TRBJ2-5; D remains ambiguous. Germline loops: CDR1 MNHNY, CDR2 SVGAGI (reference sequence). Trimming left V 6 bases short and J 5 bases short, with 16 bases between. This CDR3 is 14 amino acids long. The CDR3 here is CASRRAHMKETQYF. CDR3 coding DNA: TGTGCCAGCAGACGGGCCCACATGAAGGAGACCCAGTACTTC.

V gene TRBV9 combines with J gene TRBJ2-7; unclear D gene. Trimming removed 0 bases at V and 7 bases at J, with 8 bases between. CDR1 is SGDLS and CDR2 is YYNGEE in the germline V gene. The CDR3 is made up of 12 amino acids. This chain's CDR3 is CASSVDLGEQYF. In DNA form, the CDR3 reads TGTGCCAGCAGCGTAGATCTGGGTGAGCAGTACTTC.

The chain has TRBV27 and TRBJ2-1, with D hard to call. Germline V gene sequence: CDR1 MNHEY, CDR2 SMNVEV (reference sequence). The CDR3 is 13 residues long. V was shortened by 1 base and J by 8 bases, with 9 bases between the two germline ends. The DNA for the CDR3 is TGTGCCAGCAGTTTATTGGTGGGATATGAGCAGTTCTTC. Protein product: CASSLLVGYEQFF.

The J gene is TRBJ1-1, the V gene TRBV6-1; TRBD1 matches at 7 bases. The CDR3 runs to 14 residues. Germline V gives CDR1 MNHNS, CDR2 SASEGT. The trim removed 5 bases at V and 5 bases at J, leaving 8 bases unmatched. CDR3 DNA: TGTGCCAGCAGTTTCGACAGGGAGGGAACTGAAGCTTTCTTT. The encoded protein is CASSFDREGTEAFF.

This chain connects TRBV29-1 to TRBJ1-1; D unresolved. V was pared by 4 bases and J by 6 bases, with 9 bases between. This CDR3 contains 11 residues. CDR1 SQVTM and CDR2 ANQGSEA come from the germline V gene. CDR3 in amino acids: CSVVLTSEAFF. In nucleotides, the CDR3 is TGCAGCGTTGTCCTGACATCTGAAGCTTTCTTT.

The J gene is TRBJ2-7, the V gene TRBV10-3; the D gene is possibly TRBD1 (6 bases). Germline CDR1 ENHRY, CDR2 SYGVKD. The germline V and J ends were trimmed by 4 bases and 3 bases, with 10 bases remaining between them. This CDR3 has 13 amino acids. In nucleotides, the CDR3 is TGTGCCATCAGTGTCCAACAGGGCTACGAGCAGTACTTC. Translating it yields CAISVQQGYEQYF.

The rearrangement links TRBV6-6 to TRBJ1-4; D perhaps matches TRBD1 (6 bases). The CDR3 length is 12 residues. V lost 0 bases and J 16 bases, leaving 12 bases between the germline ends. Germline V gives CDR1 MNHNY, CDR2 SVGAGI (reference sequence). The CDR3: CASSYSGQSPFF. In nucleotides, the CDR3 is TGTGCCAGCAGTTACTCTGGACAGTCTCCGTTTTTT.

The V and J genes are TRBV28 and TRBJ2-5; D ambiguous. V was cut by 2 bases and J by 6 bases, with 7 bases left in between. CDR1 is MDHEN, CDR2 SYDVKM, per germline. This CDR3 comprises 12 residues. The CDR3 spells CASSLQRQTQYF. The CDR3 nucleotides read TGTGCCAGCAGTTTACAGAGGCAGACCCAGTACTTC.

This chain connects TRBV5-4 to TRBJ1-6; a possible D gene is TRBD1 (6 bases). Per the germline V gene, CDR1 is SGHNT and CDR2 is YYREEE (reference sequence). The V and J ends lost 4 bases and 4 bases respectively, with 9 bases between them. The CDR3 spans 14 residues. CDR3 sequence (DNA): TGTGCCAGCAGCGAAGGGGGTTATAATTCACCCCTCCACTTT. This translates into CASSEGGYNSPLHF.

This chain joins TRBV5-1 and TRBJ1-6; D is perhaps TRBD1 (5 bases). Looked up from germline, CDR1 is SGHRS and CDR2 is YFSETQ. Between the trimmed V and J ends, which lost 4 bases and 10 bases, there was a span of 18 bases. This CDR3 is 15 amino acids long. In nucleotides, the CDR3 is TGCGCCAGCAGCGGAACCGGGGCCTGGGGGTCACCCCTCCACTTT. Its protein product is CASSGTGAWGSPLHF. Based on the CDR3 plus reference TRBV5-1 and TRBJ1-6, the full variable domain is KAGVTQTPRYLIKTRGQQVTLSCSPISGHRSVSWYQQTPGQGLQFLFEYFSETQRNKGNFPGRFSGRQFSNSRSEMNVSTLELGDSALYLCASSGTGAWGSPLHFGNGTRLTVT.

V usage is TRBV7-9 and J usage is TRBJ2-2, with a weak D call TRBD1 (6 bases). This CDR3 has 15 residues. Trimming removed 7 bases from V and 5 bases from J, with 17 bases in between. Germline V gene data show CDR1 as SEHNR and CDR2 as FQNEAQ (reference sequence). In DNA, the CDR3 is TGTGCCAGCACCGATCGGGCCAGGGGAACCGGGGAGCTGTTTTTT. Its protein is CASTDRARGTGELFF.

This clone was seen just once. The chain joins TRBV6-1 to TRBJ2-7, with a weak D call TRBD1 (5 bases). Germline V lookup: CDR1 MNHNS, CDR2 SASEGT. This CDR3 is 11 amino acids long. Deletions cut 1 base from V and 13 bases from J, with 11 bases between. The CDR3 DNA follows: TGTGCCAGCAGTGAAGAGAATGGGGCTTACTTC. Its translation is CASSEENGAYF.